This TCR beta chain was sequenced for a study of spatial heterogeneity in lung cancer. MiXCR was run by TCRdb on the 5' RACE reads, yielding one entry per CDR3 protein. The sample yields around 50,000 distinct CDR3 sequences, 7.5% to 8% seen once. The CDR3 has 10 amino acids. The germline CDR1 and CDR2 sequences are SEHNR and FQNEAQ (reference sequence). Trimming cost V 7 bases and J 8 bases, with 6 bases left between them. As for time point: sample taken at primary tumor resection. No cells were sorted before sequencing. The whole RNA sequenced was extracted from tumor, nontumor lung or frozen PBMC. This clonotype was seen many times.

The J gene is TRBJ2-1, the V gene TRBV7-9, with D possibly being TRBD2 (5 bases). Sequenced here: PBMCs, sampled at surgery. The clonotype comes from a female donor with early-stage non-small cell lung cancer. In DNA form, the CDR3 reads TGTGCCAGCACCGGGGATGAGCAGTTCTTC. Amino acid sequence: CASTGDEQFF.